The T cell receptor (beta chain) described here comes from a study of cytomegalovirus exposure and HLA in healthy donors. Findings and limits, study-wide: Cytomegalovirus association was listed for roughly 160 TCR beta chains.

As concerns this clone: No antigen is known for it.

The CDR3 runs to 12 residues. Trimming took 8 bases from V and 8 from J, leaving 12 bases between them. The germline gives CDR1 MGHRA, CDR2 YSYEKL. Method: immunoSEQ multiplex PCR; TCRdb's copy keeps in-frame clones and lacks some. The sample lists around 120,000 clones; about 90% were seen once. The TCR originated in a woman younger than 35 in good health and CMV-seronegative. The chain is built from TRBV4-1 and TRBJ1-4; D uncertain. The specimen was PBMCs. The CDR3 loop is CASSHGWEKLFF. CDR3 coding DNA: TGCGCCAGCTCCCACGGTTGGGAAAAACTGTTTTTT.